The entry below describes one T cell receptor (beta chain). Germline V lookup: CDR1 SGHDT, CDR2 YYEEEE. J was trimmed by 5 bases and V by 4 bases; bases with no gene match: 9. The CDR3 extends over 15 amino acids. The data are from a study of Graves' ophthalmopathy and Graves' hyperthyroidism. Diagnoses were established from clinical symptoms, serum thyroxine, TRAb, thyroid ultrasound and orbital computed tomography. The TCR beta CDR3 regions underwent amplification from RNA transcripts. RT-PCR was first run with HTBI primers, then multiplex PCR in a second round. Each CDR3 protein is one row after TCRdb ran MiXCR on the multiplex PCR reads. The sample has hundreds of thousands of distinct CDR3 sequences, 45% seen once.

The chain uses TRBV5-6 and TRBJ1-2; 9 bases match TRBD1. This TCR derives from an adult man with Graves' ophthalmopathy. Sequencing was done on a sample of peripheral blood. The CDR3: CASSLTGGAGYGYTF. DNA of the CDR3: TGTGCCAGCAGCCTCACAGGGGGCGCGGGTTATGGCTACACCTTC.